This TCR beta chain was recovered during a study of vaccination and CD4 T cells after COVID-19. Across the whole study: Samples after vaccination came a median approximately 73 days past dose two, ranging 14 to 241. Overlapping spike peptides of SARS-CoV-2, HCoV-NL63, HCoV-OC43 and HCoV-229E were used, and cells were stimulated with them.

Documented treatment: approximately nine-day PBMC culture with coronavirus spike peptide pools or control peptides (ViraFEST assay). Oncomine TCR Beta short-read sequencing was applied to DNA from cultured CD4+ T cells. Genomic DNA from cultured CD4+ T cells was extracted. TCRdb used MiXCR to reprocess the PCR reads, holding one entry per CDR3 protein. Of some 11,000 distinct CDR3 sequences listed, roughly two thirds are singletons. V dropped 5 bases and J dropped 7 bases, with 15 bases sitting between them. The CDR3 totals 13 residues. The germline V gene encodes CDR1 MDHEN and CDR2 SYDVKM. In regard to this clonotype: Its specificity is unknown.

Broader study findings: Median counts of SARS-CoV-2-reactive clonotypes increased from roughly 21 to 40; this difference was not significant.

The chain recombines TRBV28 with TRBJ2-7; D unclear. The TCR was taken from a human donor who had recovered from COVID-19. The source was CD4+ T cells from blood, cultured in vitro, collected before SARS-CoV-2 vaccination. CDR3 sequence reads: CASSSIGAGEQYF. The CDR3 nucleotides read TGTGCCAGCAGTAGCATAGGTGCCGGGGAGCAGTACTTC.